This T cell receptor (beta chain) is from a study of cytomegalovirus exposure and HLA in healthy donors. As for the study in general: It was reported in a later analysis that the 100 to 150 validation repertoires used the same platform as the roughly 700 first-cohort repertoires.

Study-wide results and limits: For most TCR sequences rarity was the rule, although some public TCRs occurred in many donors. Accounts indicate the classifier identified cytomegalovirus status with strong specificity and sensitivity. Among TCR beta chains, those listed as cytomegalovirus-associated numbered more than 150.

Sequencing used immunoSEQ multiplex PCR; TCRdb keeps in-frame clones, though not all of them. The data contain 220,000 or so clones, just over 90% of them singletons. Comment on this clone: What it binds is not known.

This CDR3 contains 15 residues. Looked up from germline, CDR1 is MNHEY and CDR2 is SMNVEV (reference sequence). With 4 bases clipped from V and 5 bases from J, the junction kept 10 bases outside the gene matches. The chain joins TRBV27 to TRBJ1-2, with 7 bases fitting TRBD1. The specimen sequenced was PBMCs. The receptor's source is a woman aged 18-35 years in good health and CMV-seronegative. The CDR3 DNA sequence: TGTGCCAGCAGTTCCCTTCGACAGGGACTGTATGGCTACACCTTC. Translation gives CASSSLRQGLYGYTF.